Presented here are 7 T cell receptor beta chains from one specimen sequenced in a study of cytomegalovirus exposure and HLA in healthy donors. The PCR made use of 60 Vbeta and 13 Jbeta primers. The protocol was immunoSEQ multiplex PCR, while the TCRdb copy is restricted to in-frame clones and leaves out a portion. The sample consists of approximately 200,000 clones, about 80% of them appearing once. Sequencing input: PBMCs. All receptors come from a man aged 35 to 55 in good health and CMV-seronegative.

This rearrangement joins TRBV7-8 to TRBJ2-7; 11 bases are shared with TRBD2. V shed 4 bases and J 3 bases; nucleotides not matched to a gene: 2. Germline CDR1 and CDR2: SGHVS and FQNEAQ. This CDR3 is built from 14 residues. DNA of the CDR3: TGTGCCAGCAGCTCCGGGACTAGCGGCTACGAGCAGTACTTC. It translates to CASSSGTSGYEQYF.

The rearrangement links TRBV15 to TRBJ2-2; TRBD2 matches at 7 bases. There are 16 residues in the CDR3. In germline, CDR1 is LNHNV, CDR2 YYDKDF (reference sequence). The trim removed 8 bases at V and 4 bases at J, leaving 13 bases unmatched. The CDR3 sequence is CATSGMWEGRTGELFF. CDR3 bases: TGTGCCACCTCCGGAATGTGGGAGGGCCGCACCGGGGAGCTGTTTTTT.

V and J are TRBV5-4 and TRBJ2-3; TRBD1 matches at 7 bases. After removal of 6 bases from V and 4 bases from J, the junction contained 11 bases not matched to a gene. The length of the CDR3 is 15 residues. CDR1 is SGHNT and CDR2 is YYREEE in the germline V gene (reference sequence). The CDR3 DNA sequence: TGTGCCAGCAATGACAGAGGGGGCTTGCCAGATACGCAGTATTTT. It encodes CASNDRGGLPDTQYF. The full variable domain, its missing parts supplied by reference TRBV5-4 and TRBJ2-3, is ETGVTQSPTHLIKTRGQQVTLRCSSQSGHNTVSWYQQALGQGPQFIFQYYREEENGRGNFPPRFSGLQFPNYSSELNVNALELDDSALYLCASNDRGGLPDTQYFGPGTRLTVL.

This chain uses TRBV9 with TRBJ2-1; 9 nucleotides match TRBD1. Unmatched junction bases numbered 4, after V lost 0 bases and J lost 6 bases. The CDR3 has 15 amino acids. CDR1 is SGDLS, CDR2 YYNGEE, per germline. The CDR3 reads CASSVETGGPNEQFF. The CDR3 coding sequence is TGTGCCAGCAGCGTAGAGACAGGGGGGCCCAATGAGCAGTTCTTC.

The chain links TRBV19 to TRBJ1-3, with a possible D match to TRBD1 (5 bases). This CDR3 contains 13 residues. Trimming cost V 2 bases and J 5 bases, with 7 bases left between them. The germline V gene has CDR1 LNHDA and CDR2 SQIVND (reference sequence). CDR3 bases: TGTGCCAGTAGTATACCAGGGAGAAACACCATATATTTT. Translating gives CASSIPGRNTIYF.

V usage is TRBV4-3 and J usage is TRBJ2-3, with D possibly matching TRBD2 (5 bases). V dropped 0 bases and J dropped 6 bases, with 13 bases sitting between them. CDR3 size: 15 residues. Germline CDR1 is LGHNA and CDR2 is YSLEER. DNA for the CDR3: TGCGCCAGCAGCCAAGAAGCCAGGAGGATGGATACGCAGTATTTT. Protein product: CASSQEARRMDTQYF.

CDR3 in amino acids: CASSLEAGGFGEQYF. Written as DNA, the CDR3 is TGTGCCAGCAGCTTGGAGGCAGGGGGCTTCGGCGAGCAGTACTTC. J is TRBJ2-5 and V is TRBV5-4; 8 bases line up with TRBD1. The J call is in doubt because the DNA end fits TRBJ2-7 better. Germline V gene lookup returns CDR1 SGHNT and CDR2 YYREEE (reference sequence). The CDR3 covers 15 residues.